This record covers a single TCR beta chain. This entry belongs to a study of identical twins. The CDR3 is 15 amino acids. CDR1 and CDR2 from the germline V gene are LNHDA and SQIVND (reference sequence). After removal of 4 bases from V and 5 bases from J, the junction contained 5 bases not matched to a gene. TCRdb ran MiXCR on the 5' RACE reads and lists one entry per CDR3 protein. The data show about 890,000 distinct CDR3 sequences, approximately 13% seen once. Another study also made use of these data, one on yellow fever vaccine responses in identical twins.

The sequence derives from a woman younger than 35 in good health. The rearrangement joins TRBV19 to TRBJ2-2; 9 bases line up with TRBD1. The sequenced sample consisted of PBMCs. DNA for the CDR3: TGTGCCAGTAGTACCCTCGGACAGGGGACCGGGGAGCTGTTTTTT. Translating it yields CASSTLGQGTGELFF.